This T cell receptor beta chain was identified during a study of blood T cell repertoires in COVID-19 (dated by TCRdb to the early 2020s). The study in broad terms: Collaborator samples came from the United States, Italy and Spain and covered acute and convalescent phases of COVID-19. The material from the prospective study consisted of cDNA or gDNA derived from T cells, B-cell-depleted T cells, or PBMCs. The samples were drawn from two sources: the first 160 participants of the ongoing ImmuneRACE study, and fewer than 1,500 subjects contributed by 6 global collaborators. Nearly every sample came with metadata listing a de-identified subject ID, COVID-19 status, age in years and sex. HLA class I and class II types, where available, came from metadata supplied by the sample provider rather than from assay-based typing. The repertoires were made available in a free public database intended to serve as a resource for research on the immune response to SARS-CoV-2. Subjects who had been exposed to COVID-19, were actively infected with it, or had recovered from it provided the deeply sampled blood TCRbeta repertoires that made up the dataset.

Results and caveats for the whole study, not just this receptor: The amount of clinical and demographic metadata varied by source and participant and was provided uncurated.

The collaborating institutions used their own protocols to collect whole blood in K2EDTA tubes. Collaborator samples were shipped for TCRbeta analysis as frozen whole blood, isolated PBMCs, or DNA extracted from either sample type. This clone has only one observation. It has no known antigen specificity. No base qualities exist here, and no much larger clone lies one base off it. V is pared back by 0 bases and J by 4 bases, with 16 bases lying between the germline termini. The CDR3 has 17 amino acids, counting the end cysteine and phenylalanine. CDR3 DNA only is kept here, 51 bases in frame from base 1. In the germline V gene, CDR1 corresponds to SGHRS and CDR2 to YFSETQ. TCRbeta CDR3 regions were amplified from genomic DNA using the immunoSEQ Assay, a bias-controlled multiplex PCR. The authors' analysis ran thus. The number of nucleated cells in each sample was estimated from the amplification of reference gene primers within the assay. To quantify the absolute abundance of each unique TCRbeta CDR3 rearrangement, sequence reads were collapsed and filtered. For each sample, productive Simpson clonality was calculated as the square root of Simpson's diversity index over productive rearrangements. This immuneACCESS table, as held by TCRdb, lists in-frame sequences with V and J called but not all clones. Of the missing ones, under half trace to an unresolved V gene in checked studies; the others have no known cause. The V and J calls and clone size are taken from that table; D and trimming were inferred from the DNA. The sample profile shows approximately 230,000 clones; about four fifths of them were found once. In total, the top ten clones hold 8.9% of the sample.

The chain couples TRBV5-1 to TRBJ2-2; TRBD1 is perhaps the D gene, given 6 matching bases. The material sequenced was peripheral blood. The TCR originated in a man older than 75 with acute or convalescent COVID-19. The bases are TGCGCCAGCAGCTTGGTGGGGCGGACAGTAGTCACCGGGGAGCTGTTTTTT. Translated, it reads CASSLVGRTVVTGELFF.